Shown below are 28 T cell receptor beta chains from a single sample sequenced in a study of blood T cell repertoires in COVID-19. TCRdb's table, derived via immunoSEQ multiplex PCR, lists solely in-frame clones and lacks some. This sample has 300,000 to 450,000 clones; more than 85% occur once, and the top ten carry 3%. The sequenced sample was peripheral blood. The receptors here all came from a human donor in a cohort sampled during active COVID-19.

V is TRBV5-1 and J is TRBJ2-7, with D unclear. The CDR3 spans 13 residues. Trimming removed 4 bases from V and 3 bases from J, with 11 bases in between. Per germline, CDR1 SGHRS and CDR2 YFSETQ. CDR3 residues: CASSPPEDYEQYF. As DNA, the CDR3 is TGCGCCAGCAGCCCACCCGAGGACTACGAGCAGTACTTC.

V gene TRBV9 combines with J gene TRBJ2-7; 8 nucleotides line up with TRBD1. V was clipped by 0 bases and J by 2 bases; unmatched bases: 10. The CDR3 extends over 17 amino acids. Germline V CDR1 and CDR2: SGDLS, YYNGEE. The CDR3 region is CASSVAPGTGLTYEQYF. The CDR3 nucleotides are TGTGCCAGCAGCGTAGCTCCCGGGACAGGCCTTACCTACGAGCAGTACTTC.

This chain uses TRBV11-2 with TRBJ2-6; a possible D gene is TRBD1 (5 bases). CDR1 and CDR2 (germline): SGHAT, FQNNGV. V shed 6 bases and J shed 0 bases, with 15 bases lying between them. The CDR3 totals 17 residues. The chain's CDR3 is CASSTPTGRSGANVLTF. The CDR3 DNA is TGTGCCAGCAGTACTCCCACAGGCCGCTCTGGGGCCAACGTCCTGACTTTC.

The chain joins TRBV6-6 to TRBJ2-1; 12 nucleotides match TRBD2. The germline CDR1 and CDR2 sequences are MNHNY and SVGAGI (reference sequence). Trimming cost V 5 bases and J 7 bases; bases outside gene matches: 9. The CDR3 totals 16 residues. The CDR3 coding sequence is TGTGCCAGCAGTCAACTAGCGGGAGGTCTGGGGAATGAGCAGTTCTTC. It translates to CASSQLAGGLGNEQFF.

The V and J genes are TRBV12-3 or TRBV12-4 and TRBJ1-3, with a possible D match to TRBD1 (6 bases). Trimming shortened V by 4 bases and J by 4 bases, and 8 bases separated the two germline ends. The CDR3 loop spans 13 amino acids. The chain's CDR3 is CASSSQGGNTIYF. For the CDR3, the DNA is TGTGCCAGCAGTTCACAGGGAGGAAACACCATATATTTT.

The chain couples TRBV5-3 to TRBJ1-4; TRBD1 matches 9 bases. TRBV5-3 is an ORF, with its function uncertain. The CDR3 covers 17 residues. J lost 1 base, V lost 4 bases, and 8 bases had no gene match. The CDR3 here is CARSPPPGQGTNEKLFF. The CDR3 DNA reads as TGTGCCAGAAGCCCTCCCCCGGGACAGGGAACTAATGAAAAACTGTTTTTT.

The rearrangement joins TRBV7-3 to TRBJ2-1, with 7 bases fitting TRBD1. This CDR3 comprises 14 residues. The V gene end was trimmed by 5 bases and the J gene end by 8 bases; junction bases not matched to a gene: 9. The germline CDR1 and CDR2 sequences are SGHTA and FQGTGA. The CDR3 reads CASSPQGVMDEQFF. The CDR3 coding sequence is TGTGCCAGCAGCCCGCAGGGGGTAATGGATGAGCAGTTCTTC. The variable domain in full, with the rest retrieved from reference TRBV7-3 and TRBJ2-1, is GAGVSQTPSNKVTEKGKYVELRCDPISGHTALYWYRQSLGQGPEFLIYFQGTGAADDSGLPNDRFFAVRPEGSVSTLKIQRTERGDSAVYLCASSPQGVMDEQFFGPGTRLTVL.

The chain recombines TRBV7-6 with TRBJ2-3; D is perhaps TRBD1 (6 bases). This CDR3 has 13 amino acids. Trimming shortened V by 10 bases and J by 2 bases, and 13 bases separated the two germline ends. Germline V gives CDR1 SGHVS, CDR2 FNYEAQ. The CDR3 DNA is TGTGCCACCTCCGGGACACCCACAGATACGCAGTATTTT. Protein product: CATSGTPTDTQYF. The full variable domain, in which reference TRBV7-6 and TRBJ2-3 provide the parts outside the CDR3, is GAGVSQSPRYKVTKRGQDVALRCDPISGHVSLYWYRQALGQGPEFLTYFNYEAQQDKSGLPNDRFSAERPEGSISTLTIQRTEQRDSAMYRCATSGTPTDTQYFGPGTRLTVL.

This clone appeared once. The CDR3, as DNA: TGTGCCACCAGTGATTCGCGATCCTATGGCTACACCTTC. This gives the protein CATSDSRSYGYTF. The rearrangement uses TRBV24-1 and TRBJ1-2; D is unresolved. The V and J ends lost 2 bases and 4 bases respectively, with 7 bases between them. The CDR3 is 13 amino acids. Per germline, CDR1 KGHDR and CDR2 SFDVKD.

The rearrangement joins TRBV11-1 to TRBJ1-1; TRBD1 matches at 9 bases. V shed 5 bases and J 5 bases; nucleotides not matched to a gene: 6. The germline V gene has CDR1 SGHAT and CDR2 FQDESV (reference sequence). This CDR3 comprises 14 residues. CDR3 protein: CASSVQGAGTEAFF. Here the CDR3 DNA reads TGTGCCAGCAGCGTACAGGGGGCGGGGACTGAAGCTTTCTTT.

The chain links TRBV5-5 to TRBJ2-3; 9 nucleotides align to TRBD1. The CDR3 spans 16 residues. Unmatched junction bases numbered 7, after V lost 0 bases and J lost 5 bases. CDR1 SGHKS and CDR2 YYEKEE come from the germline V gene (reference sequence). The CDR3 protein is CASSLGVGQGGDTQYF. The CDR3 bases are TGTGCCAGCAGCTTGGGCGTGGGACAGGGTGGAGATACGCAGTATTTT.

This clone was observed a few times. The chain carries TRBV5-5 and TRBJ1-1; no clear D. Germline CDR1 SGHKS, CDR2 YYEKEE (reference sequence). The CDR3 is 16 residues long. The V end lost 2 bases, the J end lost 2 bases, and 16 bases lay between the germline ends. Here the CDR3 DNA reads TGTGCCAGCAGCTTAGGAGGCCAAGCATTCAACACTGAAGCTTTCTTT. Translation: CASSLGGQAFNTEAFF.

This clone was picked up a small number of times. The genes are TRBV30 and TRBJ1-1; D is undetermined. Trimming cost V 7 bases and J 1 base, with 7 bases left between them. Looked up from germline, CDR1 is GTSNPN and CDR2 is SVGIG (reference sequence). The CDR3 sequence is 11 residues long. The CDR3 DNA is TGTGCCTTCTACAGGAACACTGAAGCTTTCTTT. Translating gives CAFYRNTEAFF.

V is TRBV29-1 and J is TRBJ2-5; TRBD1 matches 10 bases. Germline CDR1 reads SQVTM; CDR2 reads ANQGSEA. Germline trimming cut 4 bases from V and 2 bases from J; bases unmatched to any gene: 4. The CDR3 spans 14 residues. The CDR3 region is CSVVGQGTQETQYF. In DNA form, the CDR3 reads TGCAGCGTTGTGGGACAGGGGACTCAAGAGACCCAGTACTTC.

The chain employs TRBV19 and TRBJ2-7; 12 bases are a match to TRBD2. CDR1 and CDR2 (germline): LNHDA, SQIVND (reference sequence). This CDR3 contains 14 residues. J was trimmed by 6 bases and V by 8 bases; bases with no gene match: 8. The CDR3 sequence is CASSTSGSVSEQYF. The CDR3, as DNA: TGTGCCAGTTCGACTAGCGGGAGTGTTTCCGAGCAGTACTTC. Drawing the rest from reference TRBV19 and TRBJ2-7, the complete variable domain is DGGITQSPKYLFRKEGQNVTLSCEQNLNHDAMYWYRQDPGQGLRLIYYSQIVNDFQKGDIAEGYSVSREKKESFPLTVTSAQKNPTAFYLCASSTSGSVSEQYFGPGTRLTVT.

The V gene is TRBV2, the J gene TRBJ1-2, with 10 positions matching TRBD1. Germline CDR1 and CDR2: SNHLY and FYNNEI. With V trimmed by 7 bases and J by 8 bases, 13 bases remained unmatched. This CDR3 comprises 15 residues. In DNA form, the CDR3 reads TGTGCCAGCATGCGAGGGACAGGGGAGAGAATAGGCTACACCTTC. Residues: CASMRGTGERIGYTF.

V is TRBV7-9 and J is TRBJ1-2; tentatively, D is TRBD1 (6 bases). Germline CDR1 reads SEHNR; CDR2 reads FQNEAQ (reference sequence). The CDR3 covers 14 residues. Trimming stripped 4 bases from V and 2 bases from J, with 11 bases between. The CDR3: CASSSYQGNYGYTF. CDR3 in DNA: TGTGCCAGCAGCTCATACCAGGGGAACTATGGCTACACCTTC.

The genes are TRBV5-1 and TRBJ2-7, with 7 bases identical to TRBD1. Germline trimming cut 2 bases from V and 5 bases from J; bases unmatched to any gene: 10. From germline, CDR1 is SGHRS and CDR2 YFSETQ. The CDR3 extends over 15 amino acids. Here the CDR3 DNA reads TGCGCCAGCAGCTTCACCGGGACAGCAAGCAACGAGCAGTACTTC. This gives the protein CASSFTGTASNEQYF.

The chain couples TRBV30 to TRBJ2-7, with TRBD2 matching 13 bases. CDR1 GTSNPN and CDR2 SVGIG come from the germline V gene (reference sequence). J was trimmed by 5 bases and V by 3 bases; bases with no gene match: 22. This CDR3 region has 20 residues. The CDR3 protein is CAWRSRGIGLAGVTSDEQYF. CDR3 bases: TGTGCCTGGAGATCGAGAGGGATCGGACTAGCGGGAGTTACGAGCGACGAGCAGTACTTC.

V usage is TRBV10-3 and J usage is TRBJ2-3, with 10 positions matching TRBD2. V shed 8 bases, J shed 3 bases, and the junction held 11 bases outside the gene matches. From germline, CDR1 is ENHRY and CDR2 SYGVKD. This CDR3 has 16 residues. This CDR3 is CAIGGPSGSRTDTQYF. In nucleotides, the CDR3 is TGTGCCATCGGGGGGCCTAGCGGGAGTCGGACAGATACGCAGTATTTT.

This clone was detected only a few times. V is TRBV5-1 and J is TRBJ1-5, with D possibly being TRBD1 (5 bases). CDR3 length: 16 amino acids. Deletions cut 4 bases from V and 6 bases from J, with 20 bases between. Per germline, CDR1 SGHRS and CDR2 YFSETQ. The CDR3 spells CASSPTFGGGAQPQHF. CDR3 bases: TGCGCCAGCAGCCCAACCTTCGGGGGAGGCGCTCAGCCCCAGCATTTT.

The chain employs TRBV2 and TRBJ1-2; weak D call: TRBD1 (5 bases). The germline gives CDR1 SNHLY, CDR2 FYNNEI. The CDR3 runs 15 residues. Trimming took off 1 base at V and 4 bases at J, with 13 bases between the two ends. CDR3 coding DNA: TGTGCCAGCAGTGAAGGGGCAGGGTTGGGCTATGGCTACACCTTC. Translated: CASSEGAGLGYGYTF.

The CDR3, as DNA: TGCGCCAGCAGCTTGGACGAGAACTCGAGGCTGTTCTTC. Translation: CASSLDENSRLFF. This sequence joins TRBV5-1 and TRBJ2-1; D uncertain. CDR1 is SGHRS, CDR2 YFSETQ, per germline. Deletions cut 0 bases from V and 15 bases from J, with 16 bases between. This CDR3 spans 13 amino acids.

The chain carries TRBV3-1 (or the pseudogene TRBV3-2) and TRBJ1-1; the D is unclear. The CDR3 contains 14 residues. Germline lookup yields CDR1 LGHDT and CDR2 YNNKEL (reference sequence). V lost 2 bases, J lost 5 bases, and 12 bases lay in between. In DNA, the CDR3 is TGTGCCAGCAGCCAACAACTCCTTTTTACTGAAGCTTTCTTT. Amino acid sequence: CASSQQLLFTEAFF.

This clone was detected once. Possible read error: a much larger clone is one base away. CDR3 sequence reads: CASSLGMTSASTDAQYF. In DNA, the CDR3 is TGTGCCAGCAGCCTTGGAATGACTAGCGCGAGCACAGATGCGCAGTATTTT. The chain links TRBV7-9 to TRBJ2-3; the match to TRBD2 covers 8 bases. The CDR3 is 17 amino acids. Germline CDR1 and CDR2: SEHNR and FQNEAQ (reference sequence).

Here the CDR3 DNA reads TGTGCCAGCAGCTTTTCCGGGAGTGAGGCAGATACGCAGTATTTT. It encodes CASSFSGSEADTQYF. The gene calls are TRBV7-9 and TRBJ2-3, with D possibly TRBD2 on 6 matching bases. This CDR3 comprises 15 residues. V dropped 3 bases and J dropped 4 bases, with 14 bases sitting between them. Germline CDR1 reads SEHNR; CDR2 reads FQNEAQ (reference sequence).

The V gene is TRBV19, the J gene TRBJ1-1, with TRBD1 matching over 7 bases. V lost 4 bases and J lost 0; bases outside the gene matches: 2. The CDR3 runs 14 residues. Per germline, CDR1 LNHDA and CDR2 SQIVND (reference sequence). CDR3 region: CASSKTGLNTEAFF. The CDR3 region has the DNA TGTGCCAGTAGTAAGACAGGGCTGAACACTGAAGCTTTCTTT. Supplemented by reference TRBV19 and TRBJ1-1, the full variable domain reads DGGITQSPKYLFRKEGQNVTLSCEQNLNHDAMYWYRQDPGQGLRLIYYSQIVNDFQKGDIAEGYSVSREKKESFPLTVTSAQKNPTAFYLCASSKTGLNTEAFFGQGTRLTVV.

The chain uses TRBV10-1 and TRBJ1-1, with D possibly TRBD1 on 6 matching bases. CDR3 length: 18 residues. The V gene's germline CDR1 is WNHNN and CDR2 SYGVQD (reference sequence). V lost 0 bases, J lost 2 bases, and 19 bases lay in between. CDR3 sequence: CASSESMLRGYLNTEAFF. DNA for the CDR3: TGCGCCAGCAGTGAGTCGATGCTCAGGGGATACTTAAACACTGAAGCTTTCTTT.